The 15 T cell receptor beta chains presented below share a single source sample, sequenced in a study of blood T cell repertoires in COVID-19. Profiled with immunoSEQ multiplex PCR; TCRdb holds only in-frame clones, not every one. Among over 200,000 clones, about 91% were seen once, and the ten largest hold around 1.2%. The sample comprised peripheral blood. These receptor sequences come from a man aged 25-45 years with acute or convalescent COVID-19.

The chain links TRBV27 to TRBJ2-1, with D possibly TRBD2 on 5 matching bases. The germline V and J ends were trimmed by 7 bases and 4 bases, with 14 bases remaining between them. Looked up from germline, CDR1 is MNHEY and CDR2 is SMNVEV (reference sequence). CDR3 size: 14 residues. In DNA, the CDR3 is TGTGCCAGCAACTCGGCGTGGACTTACAATGAGCAGTTCTTC. This sequence encodes CASNSAWTYNEQFF.

V gene TRBV3-1 (or the pseudogene TRBV3-2) combines with J gene TRBJ2-1; D ambiguous. Germline V gene sequence: CDR1 LGHDT, CDR2 YNNKEL (reference sequence). The CDR3 covers 15 residues. V was trimmed by 4 bases and J by 1 base, leaving 11 bases between them. CDR3: CASSRVLSSYNEQFF. The CDR3 region has the DNA TGTGCCAGCAGCCGAGTGTTGAGTTCCTACAATGAGCAGTTCTTC.

The rearrangement uses TRBV29-1 and TRBJ2-7; D is possibly TRBD1 (7 bases). The V end was cut by 6 bases, the J end by 0 bases, with 21 bases between. The CDR3 contains 16 residues. Germline V gives CDR1 SQVTM, CDR2 ANQGSEA. CDR3 sequence (DNA): TGCAGCGTAAAAGGAGGCGGGACAGAAGCCTCCTACGAGCAGTACTTC. Translation gives CSVKGGGTEASYEQYF.

The genes are TRBV9 and TRBJ1-6, with 9 bases matching TRBD1. There are 15 residues in the CDR3. V shed 3 bases and J 7 bases; nucleotides not matched to a gene: 5. Per the germline V gene, CDR1 is SGDLS and CDR2 is YYNGEE. The CDR3 spells CASSASGTGNSPLHF. As DNA, the CDR3 is TGTGCCAGCAGCGCCTCCGGGACAGGGAATTCACCCCTCCACTTT.

The gene calls are TRBV19 and TRBJ2-7; 9 nucleotides match TRBD1. The germline V gene has CDR1 LNHDA and CDR2 SQIVND (reference sequence). There are 14 residues in the CDR3. Trimming cost V 6 bases and J 2 bases; bases outside gene matches: 5. This CDR3 is CASSQGTGTYEQYF. For the CDR3, the DNA is TGTGCCAGTAGCCAGGGGACAGGGACCTACGAGCAGTACTTC.

The V and J genes are TRBV4-2 and TRBJ2-2, with D possibly being TRBD2 (6 bases). Trimming removed 4 bases at V and 4 bases at J, with 10 bases between. This CDR3 is 14 amino acids long. Germline assignment: CDR1 LGHNA and CDR2 YNFKEQ. CDR3 protein: CASSPRLVTGELFF. In nucleotides, the CDR3 is TGTGCCAGCAGCCCCAGACTAGTCACCGGGGAGCTGTTTTTT.

The chain carries TRBV5-6 and TRBJ1-1; 7 bases map to TRBD1. Germline V lookup: CDR1 SGHDT, CDR2 YYEEEE. The CDR3 contains 14 residues. The ends lost 0 bases at V and 5 bases at J; junction bases unmatched: 4. CDR3 region: CASSLAQGGTEAFF. CDR3 DNA: TGTGCCAGCAGCTTGGCCCAGGGGGGTACTGAAGCTTTCTTT.

V is TRBV12-3 or TRBV12-4 and J is TRBJ1-2; TRBD1 agrees at 9 bases. The J segment lost 8 bases and the V segment lost 4 bases, leaving 5 bases of the junction unmatched. The CDR3 spans 13 residues. This CDR3 is CASSSQGARGYTF. In DNA, the CDR3 is TGTGCCAGCAGTTCACAGGGGGCGAGAGGCTACACCTTC.

The rearrangement uses TRBV18 and TRBJ2-7; D is undetermined. The CDR3 consists of 15 residues. Trimming took 3 bases from V and 0 from J, leaving 12 bases between them. Germline CDR1 reads KGHSH; CDR2 reads LQKENI. The CDR3 nucleotides read TGTGCCAGCTCACCCTATGAGGTGAGCTCCTACGAGCAGTACTTC. Its translation: CASSPYEVSSYEQYF.

In its sample, this clone was seen once. The gene calls are TRBV2 and TRBJ2-1; D is perhaps TRBD1 (5 bases). V lost 7 bases to trimming and J lost 5 bases, with 6 bases between them. Germline V gives CDR1 SNHLY, CDR2 FYNNEI. There are 11 residues in the CDR3. The CDR3 loop is CASKGNNEQFF. CDR3 nucleotides: TGTGCCAGCAAGGGGAACAATGAGCAGTTCTTC.

The rearrangement joins TRBV7-8 to TRBJ1-1; D gene uncertain. V was pared by 2 bases and J by 3 bases, with 13 bases between. CDR1 and CDR2 (germline): SGHVS, FQNEAQ. CDR3 size: 15 residues. The chain's CDR3 is CASSLYRLRDTEAFF. The CDR3 DNA follows: TGTGCCAGCAGCTTATACCGGTTGCGGGACACTGAAGCTTTCTTT.

The rearrangement links TRBV2 to TRBJ2-5, with TRBD2 matching 9 bases. Germline CDR1 SNHLY, CDR2 FYNNEI. J lost 5 bases, V lost 6 bases, and 13 bases had no gene match. The CDR3 is made up of 16 amino acids. In nucleotides, the CDR3 is TGTGCCAGCAGAGGTATTAGCGGGGGCCCGGGGGAGACCCAGTACTTC. The encoded protein is CASRGISGGPGETQYF.

The V call is TRBV18, the J call TRBJ2-7; possibly TRBD2 for D (6 bases). This CDR3 spans 15 amino acids. Germline V gene data show CDR1 as KGHSH and CDR2 as LQKENI. Trimming left V 2 bases short and J 5 bases short, with 16 bases between. The CDR3, as DNA: TGTGCCAGCTCACCAGGAGGGCCTTATTTTAACGAGCAGTACTTC. It encodes CASSPGGPYFNEQYF.

This chain connects TRBV6-6 to TRBJ1-3; D ambiguous. Germline CDR1 and CDR2: MNHNY and SVGAGI (reference sequence). The CDR3 has 15 residues. V was shortened by 3 bases and J by 0 bases, with 9 bases between the two germline ends. CDR3 protein: CASSYDTSSGNTIYF. The CDR3 DNA reads TGTGCCAGCAGTTATGACACGAGCTCTGGAAACACCATATATTTT.

The chain employs TRBV4-1 and TRBJ2-5; a weak D match, TRBD1 (6 bases). V was shortened by 4 bases and J by 7 bases, with 13 bases between the two germline ends. CDR3 length equals 13 residues. Germline V lookup: CDR1 MGHRA, CDR2 YSYEKL. CDR3 bases: TGCGCCAGCAGCCGGGACATATGGGGGACCCAGTACTTC. Translation gives CASSRDIWGTQYF.